This T cell receptor (beta chain) was observed in a study of CXCR3-negative and CXCR3-positive naive CD8 T cells (dated by TCRdb to the late 2010s). Regarding the study in general: In total, approximately 130 million TRB reads were obtained, corresponding to roughly 1.5 +/- 0.3 million reads per library. Diversity and physicochemical repertoire analyses were performed on around twelve donors pooled from two independent experiments. TRBV-TRBJ cluster analysis included naive subsets from several donors and memory cells from 3 donors. What the research found in general, with its limitations: Surface CD5, linked to self-reactivity in mice, was comparable between naive subsets; TCR interaction strength was therefore also inferred from TRB CDR3 physicochemical properties. Because CXCR3 expression was partially decreased after cryopreservation, freshly isolated PBMCs were used for most assays. Repertoire diversity was comparably high in both naive subsets but much lower in memory CD8+ T cells. Naive CXCR3-negative and CXCR3-positive cells from the same donor showed similar TRBV-TRBJ usage, whereas memory cells showed distinct patterns. Compared with CXCR3-negative naive cells, CXCR3-positive naive cells had TRB CDR3s with higher hydrophobicity (lower Kidera factor 4), lower energy, and higher strength and volume indices.

Notes on this clonotype: The antigen it binds to is not known.

The sequencing machine was a NextSeq 550. The Human TCR Profiling Kit (MiLaboratory) was used to prepare UMI-labeled 5' RACE TRB cDNA libraries. cDNA synthesis used the entire amount of extracted RNA, and PCR amplification then used the entire amount of cDNA produced. Libraries were prepared in parallel with an identical number of PCR cycles. From the authors' description of their analysis: With a requirement of at least two reads per UMI, MIGEC and MiXCR extracted about 50,000 +/- 10,000 unique UMI-labeled TRB cDNA molecules per library. On average, roughly 40,000 +/- 10,000 functional in-frame TRB CDR3 nucleotide clonotypes lacking stop codons were found per library. Diversity metrics, including normalized Shannon-Wiener and Chao1, were computed in VDJtools after downsampling to 5000 UMI-labeled TRB molecules per sample. For the central five CDR3 residues, VDJtools calculated physicochemical properties weighted by clonotype size, namely interaction energy, strength, volume and Kidera factor 4. TCRdb reprocessed the reads, and each CDR3 protein sequence is entered once, without DNA. It is TCRdb's table, rather than the study itself, that gives the V and J calls and clone size. This sample's table lists some 130,000 distinct CDR3 sequences. The top ten hold 0.49% of the sample.

CDR1 and CDR2, per the germline V gene, are SGHRS and YFSETQ. Measured from the cysteine to the phenylalanine, the CDR3 is 12 residues long. There is no recorded DNA. Each CD8+ T cell subset was flow-sorted in triplicate, and 300,000 or so cells per subset were placed directly into RLT lysis buffer. To exclude memory contaminants, naive CD8+ T cells were stringently defined as CD45RO-CCR7+CD27+CD95-. Using standard density gradient centrifugation, peripheral blood mononuclear cells were isolated from buffy coats. A FACSAria III was used to flow-sort naive CXCR3-negative and CXCR3-positive CD8+ T cells. Total RNA was extracted from sorted cells using an RNeasy Mini Kit.

The rearrangement combines TRBV5-1 with TRBJ2-3. The sequenced sample consisted of naive CXCR3- CD8+ T cells from blood. The sample's cell subset or site, from its label and the paper: CD45RO-CCR7+CD27+CD95- naive CD8+ T cells lacking CXCR3 (TNR3-). The receptor's source is a human donor in good health. Some clones in this sample may be carry-over from other donors' samples. The CDR3 reads CASSPDTDTQYF.